This T cell receptor (beta chain) was profiled in a study of T cell responses to AZD1222 COVID-19 vaccine. Study-level information: Investigators merged groups given second doses at roughly 4 or roughly 12 weeks. Study-wide results and limits: Just six AZD1222 recipients tested seropositive at baseline. With dominance at 160-218 and 743-854, vaccine-associated CD4 TCRs spanned spike. Females outnumbered males among donors, who were mostly white British; clonal diversity was possibly underestimated.

Only in-frame clones appear in the TCRdb table, and some are missing; sequencing was by immunoSEQ multiplex PCR. The sample carries 90,000 to 150,000 clones, around 87% recorded once. The CDR3 runs to 15 residues. V lost 7 bases, J lost 2 bases, and 17 bases lay in between. Germline lookup yields CDR1 SQVTM and CDR2 ANQGSEA. As concerns this clone: What it binds is not known.

The specimen comprised peripheral blood, sampled on day 0 of AZD1222 vaccination. The chain combines TRBV29-1 with TRBJ2-2; a weak D match, TRBD2 (6 bases). The origin of this receptor is an adult in good health. The CDR3, as DNA: TGCAGCGCGCCTGTGGGGGGACGAAACACCGGGGAGCTGTTTTTT. Translating it yields CSAPVGGRNTGELFF.